The rows below give T cell receptor beta chains drawn from one sample of a study of molecular identifiers for immune sequencing clone quantification. MiXCR was run by TCRdb on the PCR reads, yielding one entry per CDR3 protein. The sample has about half a million distinct CDR3 sequences; over 20% are singletons. Sequencing was performed on naive CD8+ T cells from blood, with Jurkat cell RNA spiked in. Source of these receptors: a human donor in good health. Some libraries in this study had Jurkat cell RNA spiked in. Both conserved end residues are part of each CDR3. Size values are once, few and many counts, or a class for expanded clones, and some rows have none.

clone size,J gene,V gene,CDR3 protein
many,TRBJ1-2,TRBV6-5,CATLTVFYGYTF
.,TRBJ1-1,TRBV20-1,CSATTQQGNWVNTEAFF
many,TRBJ2-3,TRBV7-9,CASSRTGTSTDTQYF
many,TRBJ1-5,TRBV9,CASSVDGLNQPQHF
.,TRBJ2-3,TRBV11-2,CASSSRLAPSTDTQYF
few,TRBJ2-7,TRBV12-3/TRBV12-4,CASSAQGTSYEQYF
many,TRBJ2-7,TRBV4-3,CASSQDGAGKLAYEQYF
few,TRBJ2-7,TRBV7-9,CASTNRPGAHEQYF
.,TRBJ2-7,TRBV19,CASSIGQGVGYEQYF
many,TRBJ1-1,TRBV6-5,CASSYRSRGLMNTEAFF
.,TRBJ1-5,TRBV19,CATWGRGNNQPQHF
many,TRBJ2-1,TRBV30,CAWSVLQYNEQFF
few,TRBJ2-5,TRBV6-1,CASSVWRGETQYF
.,TRBJ2-7,TRBV7-2,CASSLVGTSGRFGNEQYF
many,TRBJ2-5,TRBV7-9,CASSQNSETQYF
many,TRBJ1-2,TRBV7-2,CASSSTGGAYGYTF
few,TRBJ2-4,TRBV7-2,CASSSQRLAKNIQYF
many,TRBJ2-7,TRBV5-1,CATEIGGEQYF
.,TRBJ2-2,TRBV5-1,CTSSFEPPRTGFTGELFF
many,TRBJ2-3,TRBV6-5,CASSLQTSGITDTQYF
many,TRBJ2-7,TRBV5-6,CASSLSPGSLYEQYF
many,TRBJ2-7,TRBV5-1,CASRPQVTLSYEQYF
many,TRBJ1-5,TRBV28,CASSRGTGWSNQPQHF
many,TRBJ1-6,TRBV7-2,CASSLGSLEGVRDSPLHF
.,TRBJ2-3,TRBV3-1,CATRSGRDYTDTQYF
many,TRBJ2-7,TRBV29-1,CSVGSLGGEQYF
many,TRBJ2-4,TRBV7-9,CASSLAELKYF
many,TRBJ1-4,TRBV7-9,CASSREEVQSEKLFF
few,TRBJ1-1,TRBV6-1,CASSDRGFYTEAFF
.,TRBJ1-6,TRBV4-3,CASSQDGGTDSPLHF
.,TRBJ1-4,TRBV7-9,CASSLADGGNEKLVF
many,TRBJ2-1,TRBV24-1,CATSAGQGEQFF
.,TRBJ2-7,TRBV20-1,CSARAGLYYEQYF
many,TRBJ2-1,TRBV27,CASSLSSGGAYNEQFF
many,TRBJ2-7,TRBV2,CASSMSGYEQYF
.,TRBJ2-5,TRBV20-1,CSARGRDSNQETQYF
.,TRBJ1-5,TRBV28,CASSPGGALSASMSNQPQHF
.,TRBJ1-5,TRBV30,CAWSVGVGGIEPQHF
few,TRBJ1-2,TRBV7-9,CASSLGGTGEGPNYGYTF
few,TRBJ2-1,TRBV9,CASSVEGGARNEQFF
many,TRBJ2-1,TRBV11-2,CASSPWTGGNEQFF
few,TRBJ2-3,TRBV7-2,CASGPNPQVLGTDTQYF
few,TRBJ2-7,TRBV2,CASSELQTPYEQYF
few,TRBJ2-1,TRBV11-3,CASSLDGGNYNEQFF
.,TRBJ2-7,TRBV28,CASSSEGSERPLYEQYF
many,TRBJ1-5,TRBV4-2,CASSQWVYQPQHF
.,TRBJ2-2,TRBV27,CASGGTGAGPRPNTGELFF
few,TRBJ1-1,TRBV27,CASSLKGSLYTEAFF
few,TRBJ2-2,TRBV12-3/TRBV12-4,CASSSVPGLAGGGGELFF
.,TRBJ2-2,TRBV9,CASSVVAGGGGELFF
many,TRBJ2-7,TRBV29-1,CSVEATGGGKFKYF
many,TRBJ2-7,TRBV4-3,CASSQVRAAEQYF
few,TRBJ2-1,TRBV11-1,CASSLGTGREQFF
few,TRBJ1-1,TRBV4-3,CASSQGVGVEMNTEAFF
many,TRBJ2-5,TRBV5-6,CASSFLFGGHQETQYF